This T cell receptor beta chain was observed in a study of blood T cell repertoires in COVID-19. Clones were sequenced by immunoSEQ multiplex PCR, and TCRdb holds only the in-frame ones, with some missing. The table shows 45,000 to 60,000 clones, with approximately 85% occurring only once. Germline lookup yields CDR1 SEHNR and CDR2 FQNEAQ (reference sequence). With V trimmed by 5 bases and J by 3 bases, 4 bases remained unmatched. This CDR3 comprises 14 residues. This receptor was taken from a human donor in a cohort sampled during active COVID-19. V and J are TRBV7-9 and TRBJ1-2; 9 bases fit TRBD1. Material: peripheral blood. The CDR3 region is CASSRQGVDYGYTF. CDR3 in DNA: TGTGCCAGCAGCAGACAGGGGGTCGACTATGGCTACACCTTC.